The 21 T cell receptor beta chains given below trace back to one sample, sequenced in a study of graft-versus-host responses after intestinal transplantation listed by TCRdb under 2021. Dithiothreitol, EDTA incubations and collagenase D digestion were used to isolate intraepithelial and lamina propria lymphocytes from graft specimens. Library construction relied on the immunoSEQ multiplex PCR assay. This is the immuneACCESS table as TCRdb keeps it, with only in-frame sequences that have V and J called. A part of the clones is gone; compared with another copy, unresolved V genes explain less than half, and the rest is unexplained. The sample records 40,000 or so clones, about 90% of which are singletons. The ten top clones hold roughly 18% of the sample. This material consisted of ileum tissue, taken almost 210 days after intestinal transplant. These receptor sequences come from a human patient who received an intestinal transplant, so some T cells may come from the graft donor.

CDR3 nucleotides: TGTGCCAGCAGCTTAGACCAGTTACGCACAGATACGCAGTATTTT. Its translation: CASSLDQLRTDTQYF. The chain carries TRBV7-2 and TRBJ2-3, with D uncertain. CDR3 length: 15 residues. The germline gives CDR1 SGHTA, CDR2 FQGNSA. Trimming left V 1 base short and J 1 base short, with 9 bases between.

The chain links TRBV5-4 to TRBJ1-2; D is unresolved. V lost 4 bases and J 1 base, leaving 8 bases between the germline ends. Germline-derived CDR1 and CDR2 are SGHNT and YYREEE (reference sequence). The CDR3 length is 13 residues. The DNA of the CDR3 is TGTGCCAGCAGCCAGACCTTTAACTATGGCTACACCTTC. It encodes CASSQTFNYGYTF. Combining the CDR3 with reference TRBV5-4 and TRBJ1-2 gives the whole variable domain ETGVTQSPTHLIKTRGQQVTLRCSSQSGHNTVSWYQQALGQGPQFIFQYYREEENGRGNFPPRFSGLQFPNYSSELNVNALELDDSALYLCASSQTFNYGYTFGSGTRLTVV.

The table lists this clone with a few counts. The J gene is TRBJ2-7, the V gene TRBV7-9, with a weak D call TRBD2 (5 bases). The V end lost 1 base, the J end lost 2 bases, and 9 bases lay between the germline ends. Germline V gene data show CDR1 as SEHNR and CDR2 as FQNEAQ (reference sequence). The length of the CDR3 is 14 residues. CDR3 sequence: CASSLGPGAYEQYF. The CDR3 DNA is TGTGCCAGCAGCTTAGGTCCCGGGGCCTACGAGCAGTACTTC.

The chain carries TRBV2 and TRBJ2-1; D unresolved. V was cut by 5 bases and J by 5 bases, with 7 bases left in between. Germline CDR1 SNHLY, CDR2 FYNNEI. The CDR3 runs 12 residues. The CDR3: CASSFTDNEQFF. The CDR3 region has the DNA TGTGCCAGCAGTTTCACGGACAATGAGCAGTTCTTC.

This clone was observed once. The chain joins TRBV9 to TRBJ2-3; 11 bases align to TRBD2. The CDR3 is 16 residues long. Per germline, CDR1 SGDLS and CDR2 YYNGEE. With 2 bases clipped from V and 8 bases from J, the junction kept 10 bases outside the gene matches. The CDR3: CASSVGTSGGPGTQYF. The CDR3 DNA reads as TGTGCCAGCAGCGTGGGGACTAGCGGAGGCCCGGGTACGCAGTATTTT.

This chain connects TRBV5-1 to TRBJ1-2, with unresolved D. This CDR3 is 13 amino acids long. The V and J ends lost 1 base and 6 bases respectively, with 10 bases between them. Germline V CDR1 and CDR2: SGHRS, YFSETQ. CDR3 in amino acids: CASSLMVKDGYTF. The CDR3 DNA sequence: TGCGCCAGCAGCTTGATGGTGAAGGATGGCTACACCTTC.

CDR3 nucleotides: TGTGCCAGCAGCTTCTCCAATTACGAGCAGTACTTC. Protein product: CASSFSNYEQYF. V and J are TRBV7-2 and TRBJ2-7; D is unresolved. Germline CDR1 and CDR2: SGHTA and FQGNSA. There are 12 residues in the CDR3. V lost 3 bases and J lost 4, with 7 bases in between.

The chain has TRBV5-4 and TRBJ2-3, with TRBD2 matching 13 bases. V was clipped by 4 bases and J by 4 bases; unmatched bases: 12. Germline assignment: CDR1 SGHNT and CDR2 YYREEE (reference sequence). This CDR3 is built from 18 residues. The chain's CDR3 is CASSRNPTSGRTPDTQYF. The CDR3 coding sequence is TGTGCCAGCAGCCGAAATCCGACTAGCGGGAGGACGCCAGATACGCAGTATTTT. The complete variable domain, with remaining parts taken from reference TRBV5-4 and TRBJ2-3, reads ETGVTQSPTHLIKTRGQQVTLRCSSQSGHNTVSWYQQALGQGPQFIFQYYREEENGRGNFPPRFSGLQFPNYSSELNVNALELDDSALYLCASSRNPTSGRTPDTQYFGPGTRLTVL.

This clone has only a few counts. The chain couples TRBV6-5 to TRBJ2-5; 9 nucleotides align to TRBD2. The CDR3 totals 14 residues. Germline assignment: CDR1 MNHEY and CDR2 SVGAGI. Losses at the gene ends were 6 bases for V and 2 bases for J; bases not matched to a gene: 4. The DNA for the CDR3 is TGTGCCAGCAGCCTCACTAGCGGGCAAGAGACCCAGTACTTC. This codes for CASSLTSGQETQYF.

The V call is TRBV7-8, the J call TRBJ2-7, with D hard to call. V was trimmed by 1 base and J by 4 bases, leaving 2 bases between them. The CDR3 spans 11 residues. Germline V gene lookup returns CDR1 SGHVS and CDR2 FQNEAQ. The CDR3 spells CASSLVYEQYF. In DNA, the CDR3 is TGTGCCAGCAGCTTAGTATACGAGCAGTACTTC.

V is TRBV11-2 and J is TRBJ2-7; the D is unclear. Germline V lookup: CDR1 SGHAT, CDR2 FQNNGV. This CDR3 contains 11 residues. Trimming stripped 5 bases from V and 3 bases from J, with 5 bases between. Here the CDR3 DNA reads TGTGCCAGCAGCGCATACTACGAGCAGTACTTC. As protein: CASSAYYEQYF.

The rearrangement uses TRBV11-2 and TRBJ2-7; D remains unclear. Germline V gene sequence: CDR1 SGHAT, CDR2 FQNNGV. Trimming stripped 2 bases from V and 6 bases from J, with 5 bases between. This CDR3 is built from 11 residues. DNA of the CDR3: TGTGCCAGCAGCTTATACGGCGAGCAGTACTTC. It codes for CASSLYGEQYF.

V usage is TRBV5-1 and J usage is TRBJ2-5; a possible D gene is TRBD2 (6 bases). Germline V gene data show CDR1 as SGHRS and CDR2 as YFSETQ. V shed 4 bases and J shed 0 bases, with 13 bases lying between them. The CDR3 totals 15 residues. CDR3 DNA: TGCGCCAGCAGCGATCTGACTAGGGACCAAGAGACCCAGTACTTC. Protein product: CASSDLTRDQETQYF.

This rearrangement joins TRBV12-5 to TRBJ2-5, with unresolved D. This CDR3 has 15 amino acids. V shed 4 bases and J shed 4 bases, with 16 bases lying between them. CDR1 LGHNT and CDR2 FRNRAP come from the germline V gene. In DNA form, the CDR3 reads TGTGCTAGTGGTTCATCCACAGACCCCTTAGAGACCCAGTACTTC. Its protein is CASGSSTDPLETQYF.

V is TRBV11-1 and J is TRBJ2-3; tentatively, D is TRBD2 (6 bases). This CDR3 spans 14 amino acids. Trimming stripped 5 bases from V and 4 bases from J, with 13 bases between. Germline values: CDR1 SGHAT, CDR2 FQDESV (reference sequence). CDR3 DNA: TGTGCCAGCAGCCTGGGGCGGGGTCCAGATACGCAGTATTTT. It yields the protein CASSLGRGPDTQYF. The full variable domain, completed using reference TRBV11-1 and TRBJ2-3, is EAEVAQSPRYKITEKSQAVAFWCDPISGHATLYWYRQILGQGPELLVQFQDESVVDDSQLPKDRFSAERLKGVDSTLKIQPAELGDSAMYLCASSLGRGPDTQYFGPGTRLTVL.

The count of this clone is one. This chain connects TRBV13 to TRBJ2-5, with a possible D match to TRBD1 (6 bases). Looked up from germline, CDR1 is PRHDT and CDR2 is FYEKMQ (reference sequence). Trimming took off 0 bases at V and 0 bases at J, with 11 bases between the two ends. CDR3 length equals 16 residues. In DNA form, the CDR3 reads TGTGCCAGCAGCTTAGGCCCGGACAGAGACCAAGAGACCCAGTACTTC. The encoded protein is CASSLGPDRDQETQYF.

This rearrangement joins TRBV9 to TRBJ2-1; 12 bases match TRBD2. The CDR3 consists of 14 residues. V lost 7 bases, J lost 8 bases, and 7 bases stayed unmatched. Germline lookup yields CDR1 SGDLS and CDR2 YYNGEE. CDR3 DNA: TGTGCCAGCGGCCTAGCGGGAGGGGTCCATGAGCAGTTCTTC. This gives the protein CASGLAGGVHEQFF.

The chain combines TRBV5-1 with TRBJ1-1; D gene uncertain. Germline V gene sequence: CDR1 SGHRS, CDR2 YFSETQ. The CDR3 consists of 11 residues. V lost 2 bases and J lost 6, with 5 bases in between. CDR3 sequence: CASSFGSEAFF. The CDR3 DNA is TGCGCCAGCAGCTTTGGTTCTGAAGCTTTCTTT.

This sequence joins TRBV28 and TRBJ2-7, with D uncertain. Germline CDR1 and CDR2: MDHEN and SYDVKM. V was cut by 5 bases and J by 2 bases, with 7 bases left in between. The CDR3 consists of 12 residues. CDR3 nucleotides: TGTGCCAGCAGTCCGGATGCCTACGAGCAGTACTTC. Translation gives CASSPDAYEQYF.

This sequence joins TRBV11-3 and TRBJ2-5, with TRBD2 matching 9 bases. Germline V gene data show CDR1 as SGHNT and CDR2 as YENEEA. CDR3 size: 17 residues. The J segment lost 0 bases and the V segment lost 1 base, leaving 6 bases of the junction unmatched. The CDR3 loop reads CASSLGRTSVYQETQYF. CDR3 nucleotides: TGTGCCAGCAGCTTAGGGAGGACTAGCGTTTACCAAGAGACCCAGTACTTC.

The sample holds one count of this clone. V usage is TRBV5-1 and J usage is TRBJ2-2; 13 bases line up with TRBD2. The J segment lost 8 bases and the V segment lost 4 bases, leaving 2 bases of the junction unmatched. The CDR3 has 14 residues. CDR1 is SGHRS and CDR2 is YFSETQ in the germline V gene. The CDR3 DNA reads as TGCGCCAGCAGCCGGACTAGCGGGGGTGGGGAGCTGTTTTTT. Residues: CASSRTSGGGELFF.